Listed below are T cell receptor beta chains from one sample, sequenced in a study of blood T cell repertoires in COVID-19. Libraries were prepared by immunoSEQ multiplex PCR; TCRdb keeps only in-frame clonotypes and omits some of them. Of roughly 20,000 clones in the sample, about 83% were seen once. Sequencing was performed on peripheral blood. Receptors were obtained from a human donor in a cohort sampled during active COVID-19. Both conserved end residues are part of each CDR3.

CDR3 protein: CASASGSYRTKNIQYF; CDR3 length: 16; J gene: TRBJ2-4; V gene: TRBV28
CDR3 protein: CASSHPSGRGGYTF; CDR3 length: 14; J gene: TRBJ1-2; V gene: TRBV4-1
CDR3 protein: CSALPLGETQYF; CDR3 length: 12; J gene: TRBJ2-5; V gene: TRBV29-1
CDR3 protein: CSVEDRRGEQFF; CDR3 length: 12; J gene: TRBJ2-1; V gene: TRBV29-1
CDR3 protein: CASTAPGQGGAAQYF; CDR3 length: 15; J gene: TRBJ2-5; V gene: TRBV6-6
CDR3 protein: CASSVGPGTNTEAFF; CDR3 length: 15; J gene: TRBJ1-1; V gene: TRBV19
CDR3 protein: CASSFQAGGGYEQYF; CDR3 length: 15; J gene: TRBJ2-7; V gene: TRBV11-1
CDR3 protein: CATSEYRGRVNEQFF; CDR3 length: 15; J gene: TRBJ2-1; V gene: TRBV24-1
CDR3 protein: CASSLKDRFNTEAFF; CDR3 length: 15; J gene: TRBJ1-1; V gene: TRBV7-8
CDR3 protein: CSALTGHGYTF; CDR3 length: 11; J gene: TRBJ1-2; V gene: TRBV20-1
CDR3 protein: CATADRGVNTGELFF; CDR3 length: 15; J gene: TRBJ2-2; V gene: TRBV24-1
CDR3 protein: CASSSGSKVETQYF; CDR3 length: 14; J gene: TRBJ2-5; V gene: TRBV28
CDR3 protein: CASSFRLEGIEQYF; CDR3 length: 14; J gene: TRBJ2-7; V gene: TRBV28
CDR3 protein: CASRRPGTEVVNQPQHF; CDR3 length: 17; J gene: TRBJ1-5; V gene: TRBV28
CDR3 protein: CASSSRTGFTYEQYF; CDR3 length: 15; J gene: TRBJ2-7; V gene: TRBV11-1
CDR3 protein: CASSLVQMGGNQPQHF; CDR3 length: 16; J gene: TRBJ1-5; V gene: TRBV28
CDR3 protein: CASSHPRGVYNEQFF; CDR3 length: 15; J gene: TRBJ2-1; V gene: TRBV3-1/TRBV3-2
CDR3 protein: CATSATGGEQPQHF; CDR3 length: 14; J gene: TRBJ1-5; V gene: TRBV15
CDR3 protein: CASRLVPLEKVNYGYTF; CDR3 length: 17; J gene: TRBJ1-2; V gene: TRBV12-2
CDR3 protein: CASSLAVLGRNEQYF; CDR3 length: 15; J gene: TRBJ2-7; V gene: TRBV5-1
CDR3 protein: CASTSSGFWAEAFF; CDR3 length: 14; J gene: TRBJ1-1; V gene: TRBV28
CDR3 protein: CASSTRQTTGELFF; CDR3 length: 14; J gene: TRBJ2-2; V gene: TRBV7-7
CDR3 protein: CASSPPGQTISGANVLTF; CDR3 length: 18; J gene: TRBJ2-6; V gene: TRBV18
CDR3 protein: CASSLGDYVSDTQYF; CDR3 length: 15; J gene: TRBJ2-3; V gene: TRBV3-1/TRBV3-2
CDR3 protein: CASSEKGTTSYEQYF; CDR3 length: 15; J gene: TRBJ2-7; V gene: TRBV2
CDR3 protein: CASSSFYEQYF; CDR3 length: 11; J gene: TRBJ2-7; V gene: TRBV11-2
CDR3 protein: CASSIGTGNREQFF; CDR3 length: 14; J gene: TRBJ2-1; V gene: TRBV19
CDR3 protein: CASSDVGGVGTGELFF; CDR3 length: 16; J gene: TRBJ2-2; V gene: TRBV4-2
CDR3 protein: CASSTGSGTEAFF; CDR3 length: 13; J gene: TRBJ1-1; V gene: TRBV6-2/TRBV6-3
CDR3 protein: CASSSNTRDRRTDTQYF; CDR3 length: 17; J gene: TRBJ2-3; V gene: TRBV5-1
CDR3 protein: CASSPYDRGDGTGELFF; CDR3 length: 17; J gene: TRBJ2-2; V gene: TRBV4-2
CDR3 protein: CASSARLASGELFF; CDR3 length: 14; J gene: TRBJ2-2; V gene: TRBV7-2
CDR3 protein: CAWSLKAGVYYEQYF; CDR3 length: 15; J gene: TRBJ2-7; V gene: TRBV30
CDR3 protein: CSAQRNEKLFF; CDR3 length: 11; J gene: TRBJ1-4; V gene: TRBV20-1
CDR3 protein: CASSKAGGEGSYNEQFF; CDR3 length: 17; J gene: TRBJ2-1; V gene: TRBV21-1
CDR3 protein: CASSLFFGGLADYEQYF; CDR3 length: 17; J gene: TRBJ2-7; V gene: TRBV5-1
CDR3 protein: CASSVVPSGIGAETQYF; CDR3 length: 17; J gene: TRBJ2-5; V gene: TRBV9
CDR3 protein: CACQRVAGEVSGEQFF; CDR3 length: 16; J gene: TRBJ2-1; V gene: TRBV19
CDR3 protein: CASSLNHPSQGSEQYF; CDR3 length: 16; J gene: TRBJ2-7; V gene: TRBV7-2
CDR3 protein: CASSETGVLIYEKLFF; CDR3 length: 16; J gene: TRBJ1-4; V gene: TRBV2
CDR3 protein: CASSRGRGSNTGELFF; CDR3 length: 16; J gene: TRBJ2-2; V gene: TRBV7-7
CDR3 protein: CASNSGNTIYF; CDR3 length: 11; J gene: TRBJ1-3; V gene: TRBV30
CDR3 protein: CAVGQGANQPQHF; CDR3 length: 13; J gene: TRBJ1-5; V gene: TRBV30
CDR3 protein: CASSQKPGWEKLFF; CDR3 length: 14; J gene: TRBJ1-4; V gene: TRBV4-3